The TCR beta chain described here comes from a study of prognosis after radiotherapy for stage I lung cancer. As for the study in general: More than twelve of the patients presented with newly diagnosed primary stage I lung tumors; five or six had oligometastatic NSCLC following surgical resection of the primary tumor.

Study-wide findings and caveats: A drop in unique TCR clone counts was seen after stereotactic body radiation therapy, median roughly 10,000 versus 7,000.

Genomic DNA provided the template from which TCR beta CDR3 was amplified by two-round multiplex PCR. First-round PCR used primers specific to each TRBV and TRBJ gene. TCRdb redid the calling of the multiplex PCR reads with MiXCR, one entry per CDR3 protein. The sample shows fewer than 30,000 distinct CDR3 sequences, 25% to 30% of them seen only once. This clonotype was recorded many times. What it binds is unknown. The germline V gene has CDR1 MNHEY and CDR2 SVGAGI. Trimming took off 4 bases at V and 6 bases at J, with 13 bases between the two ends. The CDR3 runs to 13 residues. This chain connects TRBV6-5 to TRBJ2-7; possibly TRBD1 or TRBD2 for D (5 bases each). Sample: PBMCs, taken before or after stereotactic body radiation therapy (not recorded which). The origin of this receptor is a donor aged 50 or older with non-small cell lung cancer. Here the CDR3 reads CASSSRDLGEQYF. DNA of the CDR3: TGTGCCAGCAGTTCCCGGGACCTCGGCGAGCAGTACTTC.